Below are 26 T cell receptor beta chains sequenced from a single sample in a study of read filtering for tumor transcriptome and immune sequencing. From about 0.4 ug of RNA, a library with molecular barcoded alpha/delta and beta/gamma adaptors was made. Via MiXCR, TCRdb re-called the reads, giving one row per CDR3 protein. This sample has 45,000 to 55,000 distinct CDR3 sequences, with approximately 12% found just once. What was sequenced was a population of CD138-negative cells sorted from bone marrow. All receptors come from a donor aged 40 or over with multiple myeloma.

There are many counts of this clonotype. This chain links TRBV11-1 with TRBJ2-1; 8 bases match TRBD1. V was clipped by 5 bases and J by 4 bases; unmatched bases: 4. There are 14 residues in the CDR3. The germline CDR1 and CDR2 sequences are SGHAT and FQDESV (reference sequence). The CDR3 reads CASSLQGAYNEQFF. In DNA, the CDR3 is TGTGCCAGCAGCCTCCAGGGGGCGTACAATGAGCAGTTCTTC.

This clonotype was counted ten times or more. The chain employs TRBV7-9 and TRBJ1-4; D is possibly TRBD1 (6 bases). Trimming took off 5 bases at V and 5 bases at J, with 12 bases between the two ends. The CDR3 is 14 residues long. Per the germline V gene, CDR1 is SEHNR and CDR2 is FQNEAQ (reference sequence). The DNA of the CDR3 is TGTGCCAGCAGCCCGGGACACTCGAATGAAAAACTGTTTTTT. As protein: CASSPGHSNEKLFF.

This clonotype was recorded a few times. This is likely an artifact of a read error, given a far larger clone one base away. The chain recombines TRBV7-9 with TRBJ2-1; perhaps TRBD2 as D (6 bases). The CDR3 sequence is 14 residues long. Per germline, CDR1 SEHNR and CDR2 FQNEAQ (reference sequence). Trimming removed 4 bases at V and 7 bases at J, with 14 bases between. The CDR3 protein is CASSSSSAMNEQFF. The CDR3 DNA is TGTGCCAGCAGCTCTTCTAGCGCGATGAATGAGCAGTTCTTC. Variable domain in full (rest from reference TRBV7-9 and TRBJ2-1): DTGVSQNPRHKITKRGQNVTFRCDPISEHNRLYWYRQTLGQGPEFLTYFQNEAQLEKSRLLSDRFSAERPKGSFSTLEIQRTEQGDSAMYLCASSSSSAMNEQFFGPGTRLTVL.

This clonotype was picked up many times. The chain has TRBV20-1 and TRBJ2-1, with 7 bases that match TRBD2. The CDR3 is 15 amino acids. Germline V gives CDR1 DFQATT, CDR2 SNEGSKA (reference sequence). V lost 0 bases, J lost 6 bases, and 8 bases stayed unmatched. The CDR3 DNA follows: TGCAGTGCTAGAGATCGGCGGGAGACAACCAATGAGCAGTTCTTC. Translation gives CSARDRRETTNEQFF.

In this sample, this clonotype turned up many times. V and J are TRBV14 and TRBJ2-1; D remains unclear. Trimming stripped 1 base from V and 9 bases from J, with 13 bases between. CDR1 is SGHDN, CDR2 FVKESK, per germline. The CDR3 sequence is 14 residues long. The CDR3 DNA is TGTGCCAGCAGCCAAGGGTCACTTGTTAGTGAGCAGTTCTTC. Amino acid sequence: CASSQGSLVSEQFF.

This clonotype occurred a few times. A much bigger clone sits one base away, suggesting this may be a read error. This chain's CDR3 is CSARDQGQNEQYF. DNA for the CDR3: TGCAGTGCTAGAGATCAAGGGCAGAACGAGCAGTACTTC. The chain is built from TRBV20-1 and TRBJ2-7; D unclear. Trimming pared 0 bases from V and 5 bases from J, leaving 11 bases between. The V gene's germline CDR1 is DFQATT and CDR2 SNEGSKA (reference sequence). The CDR3 loop spans 13 amino acids.

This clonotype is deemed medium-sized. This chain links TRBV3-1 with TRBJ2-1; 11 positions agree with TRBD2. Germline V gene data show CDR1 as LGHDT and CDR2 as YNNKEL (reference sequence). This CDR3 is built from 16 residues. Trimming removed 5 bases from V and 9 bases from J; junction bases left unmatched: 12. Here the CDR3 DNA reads TGTGCCAGCAGCTGGACAACTAGCGGGAGAGGGGGTGAGCAGTTCTTC. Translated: CASSWTTSGRGGEQFF.

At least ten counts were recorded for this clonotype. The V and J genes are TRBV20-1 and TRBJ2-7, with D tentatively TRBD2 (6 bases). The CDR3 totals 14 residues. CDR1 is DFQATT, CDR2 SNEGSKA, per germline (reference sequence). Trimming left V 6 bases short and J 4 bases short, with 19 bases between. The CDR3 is CSAQDGVGGYEQYF. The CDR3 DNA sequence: TGCAGTGCCCAAGACGGTGTCGGGGGTTACGAGCAGTACTTC.

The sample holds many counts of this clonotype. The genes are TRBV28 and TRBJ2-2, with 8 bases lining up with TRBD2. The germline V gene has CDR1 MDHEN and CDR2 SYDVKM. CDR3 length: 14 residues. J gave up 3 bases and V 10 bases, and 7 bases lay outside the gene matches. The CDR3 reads CATGGGEDTGELFF. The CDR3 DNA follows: TGTGCCACCGGGGGGGGAGAGGACACCGGGGAGCTGTTTTTT. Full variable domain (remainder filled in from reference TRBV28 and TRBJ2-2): DVKVTQSSRYLVKRTGEKVFLECVQDMDHENMFWYRQDPGLGLRLIYFSYDVKMKEKGDIPEGYSVSREKKERFSLILESASTNQTSMYLCATGGGEDTGELFFGEGSRLTVL.

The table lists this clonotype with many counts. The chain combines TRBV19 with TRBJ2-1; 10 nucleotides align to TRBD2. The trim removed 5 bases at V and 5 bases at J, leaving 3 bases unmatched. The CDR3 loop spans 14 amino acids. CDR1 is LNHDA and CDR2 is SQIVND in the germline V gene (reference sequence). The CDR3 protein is CASSLAGANNEQFF. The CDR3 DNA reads TGTGCCAGTAGTCTAGCGGGAGCTAACAATGAGCAGTTCTTC.

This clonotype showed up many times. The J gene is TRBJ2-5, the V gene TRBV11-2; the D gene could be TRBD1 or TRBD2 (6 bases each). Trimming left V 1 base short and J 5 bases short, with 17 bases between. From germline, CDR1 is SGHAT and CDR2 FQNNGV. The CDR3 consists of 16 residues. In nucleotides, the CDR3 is TGTGCCAGCAGCTTAGGGGCAGGGGACTTTTTCGAGACCCAGTACTTC. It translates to CASSLGAGDFFETQYF.

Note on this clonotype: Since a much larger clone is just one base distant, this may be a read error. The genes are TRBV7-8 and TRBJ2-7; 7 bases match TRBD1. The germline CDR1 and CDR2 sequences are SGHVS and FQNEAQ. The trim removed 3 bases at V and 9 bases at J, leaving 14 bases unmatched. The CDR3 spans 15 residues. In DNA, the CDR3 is TGTGCCAGCAGCTTGGGACAGACCCTTGGGGACGGGCAGTACTTC. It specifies CASSLGQTLGDGQYF.

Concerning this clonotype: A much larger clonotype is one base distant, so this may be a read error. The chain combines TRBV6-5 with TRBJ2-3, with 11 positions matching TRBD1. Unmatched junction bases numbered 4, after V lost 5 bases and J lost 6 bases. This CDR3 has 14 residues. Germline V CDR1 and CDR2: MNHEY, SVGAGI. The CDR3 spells CASSGQGAGDTQYF. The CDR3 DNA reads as TGTGCCAGCAGTGGACAGGGGGCAGGGGATACGCAGTATTTT.

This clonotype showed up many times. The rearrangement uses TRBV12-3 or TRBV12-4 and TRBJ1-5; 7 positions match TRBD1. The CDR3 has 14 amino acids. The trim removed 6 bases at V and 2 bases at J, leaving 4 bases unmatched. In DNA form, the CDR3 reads TGTGCCAGCAGCGACAGGGCGGGCAATCAGCCCCAGCATTTT. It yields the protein CASSDRAGNQPQHF.

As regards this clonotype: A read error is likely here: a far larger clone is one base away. The CDR3 sequence: CASSLRSSYSEQFF. The CDR3 DNA follows: TGTGCCAGCAGCTTGCGAAGCTCCTACAGTGAGCAGTTCTTC. J is TRBJ2-1 and V is TRBV5-4; D is unresolved. The CDR3 has 14 residues. CDR1 SGHNT and CDR2 YYREEE come from the germline V gene (reference sequence). The full variable domain, rest sourced from reference TRBV5-4 and TRBJ2-1, is ETGVTQSPTHLIKTRGQQVTLRCSSQSGHNTVSWYQQALGQGPQFIFQYYREEENGRGNFPPRFSGLQFPNYSSELNVNALELDDSALYLCASSLRSSYSEQFFGPGTRLTVL.

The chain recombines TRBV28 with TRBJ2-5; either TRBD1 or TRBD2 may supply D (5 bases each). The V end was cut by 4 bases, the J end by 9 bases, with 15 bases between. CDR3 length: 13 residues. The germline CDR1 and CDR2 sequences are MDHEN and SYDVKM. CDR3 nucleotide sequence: TGTGCCAGCAGTTCTGGGGCCCAGGAGGCCCAGTACTTC. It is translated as CASSSGAQEAQYF.

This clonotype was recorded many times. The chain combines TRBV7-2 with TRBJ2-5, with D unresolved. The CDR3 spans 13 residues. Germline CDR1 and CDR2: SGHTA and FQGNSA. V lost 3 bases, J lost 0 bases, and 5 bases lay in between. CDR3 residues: CASSFSYQETQYF. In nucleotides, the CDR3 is TGTGCCAGCAGCTTCTCCTACCAAGAGACCCAGTACTTC.

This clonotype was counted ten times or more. CDR3 sequence: CASSSGLAGLSYNEQFF. In DNA form, the CDR3 reads TGTGCCAGCAGCTCGGGACTAGCGGGTCTCTCCTACAATGAGCAGTTCTTC. The genes are TRBV7-9 and TRBJ2-1, with TRBD2 identical over 12 bases. The CDR3 has 17 residues. V lost 4 bases to trimming and J lost 0 bases; unmatched junction nucleotides: 4. Germline V gene data show CDR1 as SEHNR and CDR2 as FQNEAQ (reference sequence).

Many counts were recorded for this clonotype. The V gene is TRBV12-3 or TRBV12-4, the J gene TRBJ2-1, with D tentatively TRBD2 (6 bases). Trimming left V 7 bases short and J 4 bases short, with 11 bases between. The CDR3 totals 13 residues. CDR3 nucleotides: TGTGCCAGCACCCCCGGGACTTACAATGAGCAGTTCTTC. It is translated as CASTPGTYNEQFF.

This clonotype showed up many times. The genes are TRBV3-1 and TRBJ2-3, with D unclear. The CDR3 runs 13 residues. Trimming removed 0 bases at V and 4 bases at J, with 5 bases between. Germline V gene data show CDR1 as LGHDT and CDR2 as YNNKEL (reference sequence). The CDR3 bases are TGTGCCAGCAGCCAAGATCCAGCAGATACGCAGTATTTT. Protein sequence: CASSQDPADTQYF.

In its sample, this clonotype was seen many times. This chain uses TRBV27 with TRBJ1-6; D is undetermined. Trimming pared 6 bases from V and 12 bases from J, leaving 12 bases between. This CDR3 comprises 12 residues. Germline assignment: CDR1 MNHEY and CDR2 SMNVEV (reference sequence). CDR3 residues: CASRTAHKPLHF. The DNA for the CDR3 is TGTGCCAGCAGGACCGCTCATAAACCCCTCCACTTT.

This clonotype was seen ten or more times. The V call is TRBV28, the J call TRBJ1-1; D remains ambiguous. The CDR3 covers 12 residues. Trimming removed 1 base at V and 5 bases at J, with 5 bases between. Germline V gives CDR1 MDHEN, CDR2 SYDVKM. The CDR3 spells CASSLSLTEAFF. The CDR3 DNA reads TGTGCCAGCAGTTTATCGTTGACTGAAGCTTTCTTT.

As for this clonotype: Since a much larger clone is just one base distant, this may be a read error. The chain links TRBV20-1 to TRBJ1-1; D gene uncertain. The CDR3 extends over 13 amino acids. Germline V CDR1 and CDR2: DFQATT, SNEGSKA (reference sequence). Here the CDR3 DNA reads TGCAGAGCGCCCGGCGGGAGTTGGACTGAAGCTTTCTTT. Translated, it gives CRAPGGSWTEAFF.

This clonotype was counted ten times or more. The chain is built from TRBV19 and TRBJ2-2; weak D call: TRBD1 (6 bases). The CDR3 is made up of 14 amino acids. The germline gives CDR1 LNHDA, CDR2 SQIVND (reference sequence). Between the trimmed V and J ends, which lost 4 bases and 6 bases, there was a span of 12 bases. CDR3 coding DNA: TGTGCCAGTAGTACCCTACAGGGAGCCGGGGAGCTGTTTTTT. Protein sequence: CASSTLQGAGELFF.

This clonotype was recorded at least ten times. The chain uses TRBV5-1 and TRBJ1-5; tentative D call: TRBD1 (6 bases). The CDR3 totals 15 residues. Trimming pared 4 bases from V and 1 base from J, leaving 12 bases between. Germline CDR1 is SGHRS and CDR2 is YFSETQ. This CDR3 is CASSISGESNQPQHF. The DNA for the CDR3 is TGCGCCAGCAGCATCTCAGGGGAGAGCAATCAGCCCCAGCATTTT. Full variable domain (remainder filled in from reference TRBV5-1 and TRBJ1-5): KAGVTQTPRYLIKTRGQQVTLSCSPISGHRSVSWYQQTPGQGLQFLFEYFSETQRNKGNFPGRFSGRQFSNSRSEMNVSTLELGDSALYLCASSISGESNQPQHFGDGTRLSIL.

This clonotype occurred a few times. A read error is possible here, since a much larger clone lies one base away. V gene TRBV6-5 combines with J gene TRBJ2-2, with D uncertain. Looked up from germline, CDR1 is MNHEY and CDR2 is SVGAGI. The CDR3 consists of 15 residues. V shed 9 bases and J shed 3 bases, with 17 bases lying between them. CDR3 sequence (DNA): TGTGCCAGTTATCAAAGGAGCTCGGACACCGGGGAGCTGTTTTTT. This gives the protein CASYQRSSDTGELFF.